A selection of T cell receptor beta chains follows, all from one sample in a study of blood T cells in healthy people across ages. TCRdb passed the 5' RACE reads through MiXCR, listing each CDR3 protein once. The sample gives 1.2 million to 1.5 million distinct CDR3 sequences, around 42% of which show up once; approximately 7.9% is in the top ten. Sequences were obtained from blood. Receptors were obtained from a woman younger than 35 in good health. The CDR3 runs from the conserved cysteine through the conserved F or W. The D gene is left open where the match is weak. Not every row has a clone size; where given, it reads once, few, many or a size class.

TRBJ2-5	NA	few	TRBV4-1	TGCGCCAGCAGCCCTGGGGTGGTCCCGGAACAAGAGACCCAGTACTTC	CASSPGVVPEQETQYF
TRBJ1-3	NA	NA	TRBV5-1	TGCGCCAGCAGCTCTTTAGGGACATTGCCTGGAAACACCATATATTTT	CASSSLGTLPGNTIYF
TRBJ2-1	NA	NA	TRBV12-3/TRBV12-4	TGTGCCAGCAGTTTAGTGGGGGTTCGCGAGCAGTTCTTC	CASSLVGVREQFF
TRBJ2-3	NA	few	TRBV27	TGTGCCAGCAGTTTGGTCCCGGTCCAGGGAACAGATACGCAGTATTTT	CASSLVPVQGTDTQYF
TRBJ1-1	NA	NA	TRBV28	TGTGCCAGCAGTTTGCTGCGGGAGAACACTGAAGCTTTCTTT	CASSLLRENTEAFF
TRBJ2-1	TRBD2	NA	TRBV28	TGTGCCAGCAGTCCCCTTTGGAGCGGGAGATTAAAAGAGCAGTTCTTC	CASSPLWSGRLKEQFF
TRBJ2-3	NA	NA	TRBV20-1	TGCAGTGCTACCCCACAGGCCTTCACTAGCACAGATACGCAGTATTTT	CSATPQAFTSTDTQYF
TRBJ1-2	TRBD1	few	TRBV20-1	TGCAGTGCTCCATATTTCCAACCGGAGACAGGGCTATGCTACACCTTC	CSAPYFQPETGLCYTF
TRBJ2-2	NA	NA	TRBV9	TGTGCCTGCAGCCGACTAGACACCGGGGAGCTGTTTTTT	CACSRLDTGELFF
TRBJ2-7	NA	NA	TRBV7-2	TGTGCCAGCAGCCAGGTCCCCCTTGTTGGGCAGTACTTC	CASSQVPLVGQYF
TRBJ1-4	TRBD1	few	TRBV20-1	TGCAGTGCTAGAGATCTTAAGTTGGGACAGGGTTATAATGAAAAACTGTTTTTT	CSARDLKLGQGYNEKLFF
TRBJ2-1	TRBD2	NA	TRBV18	TGTGCCAGCTCAACAAGCGGGAGGCCCTTCTATGAGCAGTTCTTC	CASSTSGRPFYEQFF